A selection of T cell receptor beta chains follows, all from one sample in a study of blood T cell repertoires in COVID-19. Some clones are missing from TCRdb's copy, which holds only in-frame ones; the method was immunoSEQ multiplex PCR. This table holds about 140,000 clones, about 86% found once. Sequenced sample: peripheral blood. The receptor set was obtained from a woman aged 55-70 years with acute or convalescent COVID-19. Each CDR3 is given without its conserved first and last residue.

V gene	J gene	CDR3 protein
TRBV6-5	TRBJ2-2	ASRRGVGAGELF
TRBV20-1	TRBJ1-6	SADFSPLH
TRBV7-9	TRBJ1-1	ASSLGRTGFAAF
TRBV19	TRBJ2-7	ASSSQGRTYEQY
TRBV11-3	TRBJ2-5	ASSTWDIQETQY
TRBV20-1	TRBJ2-7	SADRAGEQY
TRBV19	TRBJ2-7	ASSRAASYEQY
TRBV6-5	TRBJ2-7	ASSYGRSDSYEQY
TRBV5-5	TRBJ2-2	ASSLRTSGVNTGELF
TRBV28	TRBJ1-4	ASSLPGANEKLF